What follows are 2 T cell receptor beta chains derived from one specimen sequenced in a study of cytomegalovirus exposure and HLA in healthy donors. The repertoire was sequenced with immunoSEQ multiplex PCR; TCRdb's copy has only in-frame clones and lacks some. Of under 85,000 clones listed, around 92% were seen once; the top ten hold 5.3%. Sequencing was done on a sample of PBMCs. These receptors were obtained from a man in his late teens or twenties in good health and CMV-seropositive.

The chain uses TRBV11-2 and TRBJ2-1; 9 bases map to TRBD1. This CDR3 has 15 amino acids. Losses at the gene ends were 5 bases for V and 2 bases for J; bases not matched to a gene: 4. Germline V gene sequence: CDR1 SGHAT, CDR2 FQNNGV. CDR3 region: CASSLWTGAYNEQFF. As DNA, the CDR3 is TGTGCCAGCAGCCTCTGGACAGGGGCCTACAATGAGCAGTTCTTC.

V and J are TRBV19 and TRBJ1-5, with unresolved D. V was trimmed by 6 bases and J by 2 bases, leaving 20 bases between them. Germline CDR1 and CDR2: LNHDA and SQIVND (reference sequence). The length of the CDR3 is 17 residues. For the CDR3, the DNA is TGTGCCAGTAGACGAATGAGAGGAGGGAATGGCAATCAGCCCCAGCATTTT. This encodes CASRRMRGGNGNQPQHF.